The 24 T cell receptor beta chains given below trace back to one sample, sequenced in a study of Tregs in tolerant kidney transplant recipients. TCRdb's table, derived via immunoSEQ multiplex PCR, lists solely in-frame clones and lacks some. The sample shows 75,000 to 100,000 clones, approximately 94% of them seen only once. Sequenced: CD8+ T cells from blood. These receptor sequences come from a human donor in good health.

V usage is TRBV27 and J usage is TRBJ1-1; no clear D. The CDR3 length is 13 residues. Trimming pared 2 bases from V and 5 bases from J, leaving 9 bases between. Germline-derived CDR1 and CDR2 are MNHEY and SMNVEV (reference sequence). CDR3 sequence: CASSLPGLTEAFF. For the CDR3, the DNA is TGTGCCAGCAGTTTACCCGGATTGACTGAAGCTTTCTTT.

This chain joins TRBV6-4 and TRBJ2-1; 11 bases are shared with TRBD2. J lost 5 bases, V lost 0 bases, and 3 bases had no gene match. Germline CDR1 and CDR2: MRHNA and SNTAGT. The CDR3 contains 16 residues. This chain's CDR3 is CASSDSSGGGNNEQFF. The DNA of the CDR3 is TGTGCCAGCAGTGACTCTAGCGGGGGGGGTAACAATGAGCAGTTCTTC.

This clone was seen only a few times. The chain couples TRBV6-1 to TRBJ1-5; 7 bases agree with TRBD1. Germline CDR1 reads MNHNS; CDR2 reads SASEGT. The V segment lost 4 bases and the J segment 5 bases; nucleotides outside the gene matches: 5. This CDR3 is 14 amino acids long. CDR3 in DNA: TGTGCCAGCAGTGGAGAGACAGGGCATCAGCCCCAGCATTTT. Residues: CASSGETGHQPQHF.

This chain joins TRBV6-6 and TRBJ1-2, with TRBD1 as a possible D gene (6 bases). This CDR3 spans 15 amino acids. Trimming cost V 7 bases and J 0 bases, with 15 bases left between them. CDR1 and CDR2 from the germline V gene are MNHNY and SVGAGI (reference sequence). CDR3 sequence reads: CASIQGLRSNYGYTF. CDR3 nucleotide sequence: TGTGCCAGCATACAGGGATTGAGATCTAACTATGGCTACACCTTC.

The table lists this clone with a count of one. V usage is TRBV13 and J usage is TRBJ2-3; 7 bases fit TRBD1. With 5 bases clipped from V and 1 base from J, the junction kept 9 bases outside the gene matches. The V gene's germline CDR1 is PRHDT and CDR2 FYEKMQ (reference sequence). There are 16 residues in the CDR3. CDR3 sequence (DNA): TGTGCCAGCAGCCCCTCCTTGCAGGGGGGCACAGATACGCAGTATTTT. It is translated as CASSPSLQGGTDTQYF.

The gene calls are TRBV19 and TRBJ2-5, with D possibly called TRBD1 or TRBD2 (5 bases each). TRBJ2-7 matches the DNA end more closely, so the J call is doubtful. CDR3 length: 13 amino acids. CDR1 and CDR2 (germline): LNHDA, SQIVND (reference sequence). CDR3 loop: CASSTGSSYEQYF. The CDR3 coding sequence is TGTGCCAGTAGTACAGGGAGCTCCTACGAGCAGTACTTC.

This clone appeared a few times. This chain joins TRBV5-4 and TRBJ1-2, with D possibly TRBD1 on 6 matching bases. The CDR3 sequence is 13 residues long. Germline V gene sequence: CDR1 SGHNT, CDR2 YYREEE (reference sequence). V was cut by 0 bases and J by 4 bases, with 7 bases left in between. The CDR3 here is CASSLDRVYGYTF. The CDR3 DNA reads as TGTGCCAGCAGCTTGGACAGGGTCTATGGCTACACCTTC. Together with reference TRBV5-4 and TRBJ1-2, the CDR3 gives the full variable domain: ETGVTQSPTHLIKTRGQQVTLRCSSQSGHNTVSWYQQALGQGPQFIFQYYREEENGRGNFPPRFSGLQFPNYSSELNVNALELDDSALYLCASSLDRVYGYTFGSGTRLTVV.

The chain is built from TRBV6-4 and TRBJ2-1, with a tentative D call TRBD1 (5 bases). The germline CDR1 and CDR2 sequences are MRHNA and SNTAGT. CDR3 length: 14 residues. The V gene lost 0 bases and the J gene lost 4 bases, with 7 bases spanning the gap. The CDR3 nucleotides are TGTGCCAGCAGTGACTCAGGGGATTACAATGAGCAGTTCTTC. This sequence encodes CASSDSGDYNEQFF.

V usage is TRBV9 and J usage is TRBJ2-7; D gene unclear. The V gene lost 0 bases and the J gene lost 3 bases, with 10 bases spanning the gap. Germline values: CDR1 SGDLS, CDR2 YYNGEE. The length of the CDR3 is 14 residues. CDR3 DNA: TGTGCCAGCAGCGTAGAGTCGGGCTACTACGAGCAGTACTTC. As protein: CASSVESGYYEQYF.

This sequence joins TRBV7-2 and TRBJ2-3; D is perhaps TRBD2 (6 bases). The CDR3 is 15 amino acids. The V gene lost 1 base and the J gene lost 2 bases, with 10 bases spanning the gap. Germline CDR1 is SGHTA and CDR2 is FQGNSA. The CDR3 protein is CASSLVGGITDTQYF. Here the CDR3 DNA reads TGTGCCAGCAGCTTAGTGGGGGGTATCACAGATACGCAGTATTTT.

By sample fraction, this clone is medium-sized. The same CDR3 can be traced to other DNA sequences in this sample. The genes are TRBV7-3 and TRBJ1-1; tentatively, D is TRBD1 (5 bases). The CDR3 is 13 amino acids. Trimming pared 5 bases from V and 5 bases from J, leaving 12 bases between. CDR1 is SGHTA and CDR2 is FQGTGA in the germline V gene. The CDR3, as DNA: TGTGCCAGCAGCCCCACTGGGGGGACTGAAGCTTTCTTT. Its translation is CASSPTGGTEAFF.

The rearrangement joins TRBV6-5 to TRBJ2-7; 11 bases fit TRBD2. Germline trimming cut 5 bases from V and 2 bases from J; bases unmatched to any gene: 2. Germline CDR1 reads MNHEY; CDR2 reads SVGAGI. The CDR3 spans 14 residues. CDR3 bases: TGTGCCAGCAGTCTAGCGGGAGGAACCTACGAGCAGTACTTC. Protein: CASSLAGGTYEQYF.

This clone occurred a few times. The chain carries TRBV29-1 and TRBJ2-7; 7 positions match TRBD1. The CDR3 contains 13 residues. Germline V gene lookup returns CDR1 SQVTM and CDR2 ANQGSEA. J was trimmed by 3 bases and V by 7 bases; bases with no gene match: 9. CDR3: CSARTGSNYEQYF. The CDR3 DNA sequence: TGCAGCGCCCGGACAGGCTCAAACTACGAGCAGTACTTC.

This chain uses TRBV7-8 with TRBJ2-1; 11 bases align to TRBD2. V was clipped by 5 bases and J by 6 bases; unmatched bases: 3. The CDR3 sequence is 14 residues long. Germline loops: CDR1 SGHVS, CDR2 FQNEAQ. CDR3 DNA: TGTGCCAGCAGCGGTGGGACTAGCGGCAATGAGCAGTTCTTC. Translated, it gives CASSGGTSGNEQFF.

This clone rates as medium-sized. The chain combines TRBV6-4 with TRBJ1-1; D call uncertain. V was trimmed by 3 bases and J by 1 base, leaving 12 bases between them. Germline CDR1 MRHNA, CDR2 SNTAGT. This CDR3 spans 15 amino acids. The CDR3 loop is CASSESTDPNTEAFF. The DNA for the CDR3 is TGTGCCAGCAGTGAATCCACGGACCCGAACACTGAAGCTTTCTTT.

This chain connects TRBV5-1 to TRBJ2-4; D is perhaps TRBD2 (5 bases). Trimming left V 1 base short and J 5 bases short, with 7 bases between. Germline CDR1 SGHRS, CDR2 YFSETQ. CDR3 length equals 13 residues. CDR3 residues: CASSLIGENIQYF. In DNA form, the CDR3 reads TGCGCCAGCAGCTTGATCGGGGAAAACATTCAGTACTTC.

V usage is TRBV7-9 and J usage is TRBJ1-1; tentative D call: TRBD1 (6 bases). This CDR3 has 13 amino acids. Germline V gene lookup returns CDR1 SEHNR and CDR2 FQNEAQ (reference sequence). Trimming pared 4 bases from V and 7 bases from J, leaving 13 bases between. The CDR3 protein is CASSSSDSNEAFF. The DNA for the CDR3 is TGTGCCAGCAGCTCCTCGGACAGTAATGAAGCTTTCTTT.

This clone was picked up a small number of times. This chain links TRBV4-2 with TRBJ2-7; TRBD2 agrees at 8 bases. Germline values: CDR1 LGHNA, CDR2 YNFKEQ. V shed 4 bases and J 5 bases; nucleotides not matched to a gene: 7. The CDR3 loop spans 14 amino acids. The CDR3 protein is CASSPGLETHEQYF. For the CDR3, the DNA is TGTGCCAGCAGCCCGGGACTAGAAACCCACGAGCAGTACTTC.

The chain carries TRBV7-2 and TRBJ2-1; D tentatively fits TRBD1 or TRBD2 (6 bases each). Germline CDR1 is SGHTA and CDR2 is FQGNSA. CDR3 length: 17 residues. Trimming left V 2 bases short and J 0 bases short, with 14 bases between. The CDR3 sequence is CASSLSAGQYSYNEQFF. The CDR3, as DNA: TGTGCCAGCAGCTTAAGCGCGGGACAATACTCCTACAATGAGCAGTTCTTC.

This clone was observed once. The V call is TRBV2, the J call TRBJ1-1; D is unclear. Looked up from germline, CDR1 is SNHLY and CDR2 is FYNNEI. V was cut by 3 bases and J by 11 bases, with 16 bases left in between. This CDR3 has 13 residues. The CDR3 spells CASSEFGSGLAFF. The CDR3 region has the DNA TGTGCCAGCAGTGAGTTCGGGAGTGGATTGGCTTTCTTT.

The V gene is TRBV30, the J gene TRBJ2-3, with 12 bases matching TRBD2. The germline V gene encodes CDR1 GTSNPN and CDR2 SVGIG (reference sequence). The CDR3 has 13 residues. J gave up 14 bases and V 2 bases, and 8 bases lay outside the gene matches. DNA of the CDR3: TGTGCCTGGAGTACCTCGACTAGCGGGAGAATGTATTTT. This sequence encodes CAWSTSTSGRMYF. Full variable domain (outside the CDR3, taken from reference TRBV30 and TRBJ2-3): SQTIHQWPATLVQPVGSPLSLECTVEGTSNPNLYWYRQAAGRGLQLLFYSVGIGQISSEVPQNLSASRPQDRQFILSSKKLLLSDSGFYLCAWSTSTSGRMYFGPGTRLTVL.

The V gene is TRBV29-1, the J gene TRBJ2-1, with 7 bases identical to TRBD2. The CDR3 length is 16 residues. V was pared by 5 bases and J by 5 bases, with 15 bases of the junction left unmatched. Germline CDR1 is SQVTM and CDR2 is ANQGSEA. The CDR3 nucleotides read TGCAGCGTTTCGGAGAGCGGGGCCAAAACTCACAATGAGCAGTTCTTC. Translating gives CSVSESGAKTHNEQFF.

The CDR3 protein is CASSFWQGVGYTF. The CDR3 DNA reads TGTGCCAGCAGCTTTTGGCAGGGGGTTGGCTACACCTTC. The chain combines TRBV11-2 with TRBJ1-2, with 7 bases that match TRBD1. This CDR3 is 13 amino acids long. Germline-derived CDR1 and CDR2 are SGHAT and FQNNGV. V dropped 3 bases and J dropped 7; count of bases not matched to a gene: 5.

The chain couples TRBV27 to TRBJ2-1; 10 positions match TRBD1. The V segment lost 7 bases and the J segment 8 bases; nucleotides outside the gene matches: 11. The CDR3 contains 15 residues. Germline V CDR1 and CDR2: MNHEY, SMNVEV (reference sequence). The CDR3 nucleotides are TGTGCCAGCACCCCCGCGGGACAGGGGTGGTATGAGCAGTTCTTC. Amino acids: CASTPAGQGWYEQFF.